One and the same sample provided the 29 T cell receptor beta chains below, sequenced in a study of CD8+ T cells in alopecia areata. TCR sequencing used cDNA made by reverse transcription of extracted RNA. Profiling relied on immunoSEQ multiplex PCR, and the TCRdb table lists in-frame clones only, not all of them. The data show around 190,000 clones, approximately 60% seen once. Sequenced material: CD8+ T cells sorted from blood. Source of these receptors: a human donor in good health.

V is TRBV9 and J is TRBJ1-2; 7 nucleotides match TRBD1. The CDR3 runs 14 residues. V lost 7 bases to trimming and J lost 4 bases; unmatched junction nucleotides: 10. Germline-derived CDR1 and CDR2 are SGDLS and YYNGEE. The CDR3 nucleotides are TGTGCCAGCGCCACAGGGGTAGGTAGCTATGGCTACACCTTC. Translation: CASATGVGSYGYTF.

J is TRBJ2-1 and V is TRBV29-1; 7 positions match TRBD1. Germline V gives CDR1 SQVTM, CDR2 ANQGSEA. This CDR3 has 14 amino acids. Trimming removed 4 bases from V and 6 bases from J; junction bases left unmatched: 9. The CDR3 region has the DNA TGCAGCGTTGGCCAGGAGAGGGGGCTCAATGAGCAGTTCTTC. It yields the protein CSVGQERGLNEQFF.

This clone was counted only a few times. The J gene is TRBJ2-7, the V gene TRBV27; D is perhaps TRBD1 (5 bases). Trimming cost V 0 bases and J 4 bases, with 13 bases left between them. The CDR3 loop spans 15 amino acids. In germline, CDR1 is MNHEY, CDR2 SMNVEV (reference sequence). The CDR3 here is CASSLSKGLAYEQYF. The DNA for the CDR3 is TGTGCCAGCAGTTTATCGAAGGGGCTTGCGTACGAGCAGTACTTC.

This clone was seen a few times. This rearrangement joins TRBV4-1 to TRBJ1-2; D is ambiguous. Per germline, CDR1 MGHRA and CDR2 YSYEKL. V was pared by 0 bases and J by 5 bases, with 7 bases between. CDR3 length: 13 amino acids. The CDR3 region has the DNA TGCGCCAGCAGCCAAGATGAAGGGTATGGCTACACCTTC. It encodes CASSQDEGYGYTF.

The CDR3 DNA reads TGTGCCAGCAGCTTGGGGGGTTTGGCACCCTGGGATCAGCCCCAGCATTTT. Translation: CASSLGGLAPWDQPQHF. J is TRBJ1-5 and V is TRBV7-8; D might be TRBD1 (5 bases). CDR3 size: 17 residues. Deletions cut 3 bases from V and 5 bases from J, with 20 bases between. Germline lookup yields CDR1 SGHVS and CDR2 FQNEAQ.

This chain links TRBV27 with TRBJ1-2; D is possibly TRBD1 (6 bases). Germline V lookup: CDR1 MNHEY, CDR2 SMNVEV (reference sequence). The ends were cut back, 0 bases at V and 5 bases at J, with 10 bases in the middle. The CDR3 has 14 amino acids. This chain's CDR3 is CASSLSGGGYGYTF. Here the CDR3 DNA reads TGTGCCAGCAGTTTATCGGGGGGCGGGTATGGCTACACCTTC.

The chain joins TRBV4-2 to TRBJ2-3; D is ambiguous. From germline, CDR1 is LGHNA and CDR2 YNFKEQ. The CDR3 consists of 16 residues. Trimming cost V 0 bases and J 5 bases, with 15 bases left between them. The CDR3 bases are TGTGCCAGCAGCCAAGAGCAGTATGTCATCGGAGATACGCAGTATTTT. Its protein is CASSQEQYVIGDTQYF.

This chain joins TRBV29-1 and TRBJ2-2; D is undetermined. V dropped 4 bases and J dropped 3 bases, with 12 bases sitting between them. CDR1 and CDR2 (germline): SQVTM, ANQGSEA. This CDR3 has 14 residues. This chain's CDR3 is CSVGPGRYTGELFF. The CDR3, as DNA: TGCAGCGTTGGTCCGGGCCGATACACCGGGGAGCTGTTTTTT.

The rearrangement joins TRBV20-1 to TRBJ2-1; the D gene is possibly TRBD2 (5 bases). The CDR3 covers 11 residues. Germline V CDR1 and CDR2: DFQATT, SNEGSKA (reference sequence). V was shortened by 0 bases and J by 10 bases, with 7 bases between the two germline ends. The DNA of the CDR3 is TGCAGTGCTAGAGATACGGGGGAGCAGTTCTTC. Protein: CSARDTGEQFF.

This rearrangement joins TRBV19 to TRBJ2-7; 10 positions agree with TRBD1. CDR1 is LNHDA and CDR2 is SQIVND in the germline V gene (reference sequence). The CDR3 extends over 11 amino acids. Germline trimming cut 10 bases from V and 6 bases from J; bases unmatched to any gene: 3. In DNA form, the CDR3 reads TGTGCCACCGGGACAGGGGTCGAGCAGTACTTC. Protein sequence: CATGTGVEQYF.

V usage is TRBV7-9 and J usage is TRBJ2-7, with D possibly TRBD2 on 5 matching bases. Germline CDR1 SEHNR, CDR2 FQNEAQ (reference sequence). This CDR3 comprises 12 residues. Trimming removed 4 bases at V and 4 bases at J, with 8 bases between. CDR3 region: CASSSGEYEQYF. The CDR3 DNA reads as TGTGCCAGCAGCTCCGGGGAATACGAGCAGTACTTC.

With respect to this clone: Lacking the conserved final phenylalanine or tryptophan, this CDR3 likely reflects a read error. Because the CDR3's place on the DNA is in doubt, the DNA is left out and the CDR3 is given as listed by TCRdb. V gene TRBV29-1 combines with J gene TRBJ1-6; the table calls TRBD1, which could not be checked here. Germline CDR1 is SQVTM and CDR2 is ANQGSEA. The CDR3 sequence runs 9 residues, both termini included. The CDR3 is CSTPGGAFL.

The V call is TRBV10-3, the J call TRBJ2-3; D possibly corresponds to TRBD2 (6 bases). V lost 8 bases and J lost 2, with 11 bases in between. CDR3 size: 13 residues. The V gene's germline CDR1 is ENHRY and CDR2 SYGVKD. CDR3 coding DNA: TGTGCCATCGAGAGCGGGTTCACAGATACGCAGTATTTT. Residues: CAIESGFTDTQYF.

CDR3 region: CASSPGQGRATNEKLFF. For the CDR3, the DNA is TGTGCCAGCAGTCCCGGACAGGGGAGAGCAACTAATGAAAAACTGTTTTTT. The chain couples TRBV2 to TRBJ1-4; 9 positions agree with TRBD1. Trimming took 5 bases from V and 0 from J; bases not matched to a gene: 7. CDR1 and CDR2 (germline): SNHLY, FYNNEI. CDR3 length: 17 amino acids. Filled out from reference TRBV2 and TRBJ1-4, the complete variable domain reads EPEVTQTPSHQVTQMGQEVILRCVPISNHLYFYWYRQILGQKVEFLVSFYNNEISEKSEIFDDQFSVERPDGSNFTLKIRSTKLEDSAMYFCASSPGQGRATNEKLFFGSGTQLSVL.

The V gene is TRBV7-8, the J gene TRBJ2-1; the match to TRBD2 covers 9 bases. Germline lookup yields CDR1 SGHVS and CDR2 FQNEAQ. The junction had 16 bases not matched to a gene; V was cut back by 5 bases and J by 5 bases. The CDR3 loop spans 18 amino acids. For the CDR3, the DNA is TGTGCCAGCAGCCCGAACGTTGCGGGGGGGCCAGCGGACAATGAGCAGTTCTTC. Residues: CASSPNVAGGPADNEQFF.

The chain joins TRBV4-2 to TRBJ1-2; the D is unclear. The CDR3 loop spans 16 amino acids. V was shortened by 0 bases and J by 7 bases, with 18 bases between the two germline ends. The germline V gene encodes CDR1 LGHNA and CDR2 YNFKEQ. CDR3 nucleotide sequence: TGTGCCAGCAGCCAAGACCAGTACACGAGGGTATCTGGCTACACCTTC. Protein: CASSQDQYTRVSGYTF.

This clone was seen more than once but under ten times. This chain's CDR3 is CASSLGGGHQPQHF. In nucleotides, the CDR3 is TGTGCCAGCAGCTTAGGAGGGGGGCATCAGCCCCAGCATTTT. V is TRBV7-9 and J is TRBJ1-5; tentative D call: TRBD1 (6 bases). CDR3 length equals 14 residues. CDR1 and CDR2 from the germline V gene are SEHNR and FQNEAQ (reference sequence). V was clipped by 1 base and J by 5 bases, with 9 bases between them.

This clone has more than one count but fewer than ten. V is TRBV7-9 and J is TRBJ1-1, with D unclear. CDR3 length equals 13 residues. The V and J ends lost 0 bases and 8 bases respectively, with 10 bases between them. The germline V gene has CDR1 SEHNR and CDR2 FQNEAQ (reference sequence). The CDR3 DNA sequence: TGTGCCAGCAGCTTAGCGTTCGGGAGGGAAGCTTTCTTT. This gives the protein CASSLAFGREAFF.

The CDR3 DNA is TGTGCTATCCTCCGGGAGGGGGTACAAGAGACCCAGTACTTC. Protein: CAILREGVQETQYF. The gene calls are TRBV30 and TRBJ2-5; 8 bases agree with TRBD2. The CDR3 covers 14 residues. CDR1 and CDR2 (germline): GTSNPN, SVGIG (reference sequence).

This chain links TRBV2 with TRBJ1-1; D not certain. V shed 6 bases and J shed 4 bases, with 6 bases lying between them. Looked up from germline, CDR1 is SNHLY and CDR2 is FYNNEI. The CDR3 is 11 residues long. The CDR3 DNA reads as TGTGCCAGCAGGCTGGTCACTGAAGCTTTCTTT. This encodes CASRLVTEAFF.

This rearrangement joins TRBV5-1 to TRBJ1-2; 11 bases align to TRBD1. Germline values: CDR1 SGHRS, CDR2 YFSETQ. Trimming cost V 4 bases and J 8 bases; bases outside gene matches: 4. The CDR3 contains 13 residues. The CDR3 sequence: CASSKGQGEGYTF. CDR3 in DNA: TGCGCCAGCAGCAAGGGACAGGGGGAGGGCTACACCTTC.

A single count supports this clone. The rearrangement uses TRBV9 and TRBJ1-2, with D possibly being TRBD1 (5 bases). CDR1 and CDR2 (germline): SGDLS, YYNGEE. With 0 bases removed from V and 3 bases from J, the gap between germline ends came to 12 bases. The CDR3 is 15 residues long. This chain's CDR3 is CASSVGGETDYGYTF. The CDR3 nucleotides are TGTGCCAGCAGCGTAGGAGGAGAGACAGACTATGGCTACACCTTC.

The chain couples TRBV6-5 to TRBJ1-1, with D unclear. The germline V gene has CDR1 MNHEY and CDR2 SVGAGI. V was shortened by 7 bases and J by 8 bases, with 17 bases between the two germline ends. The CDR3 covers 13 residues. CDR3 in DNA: TGTGCCAGCACCCCCTTGGCGGCAGTAGAAGCTTTCTTT. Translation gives CASTPLAAVEAFF.

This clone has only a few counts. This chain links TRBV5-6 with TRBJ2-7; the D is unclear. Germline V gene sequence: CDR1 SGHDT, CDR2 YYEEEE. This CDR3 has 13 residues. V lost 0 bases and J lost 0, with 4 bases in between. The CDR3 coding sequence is TGTGCCAGCAGCTTGGACATCTCCTACGAGCAGTACTTC. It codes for CASSLDISYEQYF.

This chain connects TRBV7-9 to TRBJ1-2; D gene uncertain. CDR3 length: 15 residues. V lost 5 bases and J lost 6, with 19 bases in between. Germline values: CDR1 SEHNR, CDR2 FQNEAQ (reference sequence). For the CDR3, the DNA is TGTGCCAGCAGCGAGGCGTGGGGTCGGGTGAATGGCTACACCTTC. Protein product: CASSEAWGRVNGYTF.

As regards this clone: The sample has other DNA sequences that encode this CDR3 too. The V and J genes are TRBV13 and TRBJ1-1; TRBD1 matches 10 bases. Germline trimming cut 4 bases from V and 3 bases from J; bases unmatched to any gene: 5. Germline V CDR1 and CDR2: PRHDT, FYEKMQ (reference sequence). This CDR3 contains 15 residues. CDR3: CASSSTGTGDTEAFF. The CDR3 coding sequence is TGTGCCAGCAGCTCAACCGGGACAGGGGACACTGAAGCTTTCTTT.

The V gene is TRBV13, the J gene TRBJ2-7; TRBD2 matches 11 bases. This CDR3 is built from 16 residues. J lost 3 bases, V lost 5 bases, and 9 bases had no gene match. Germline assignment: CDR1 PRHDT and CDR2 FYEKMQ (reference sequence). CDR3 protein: CASSIASGGPNYEQYF. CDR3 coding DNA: TGTGCCAGCAGCATCGCTAGCGGGGGGCCCAACTACGAGCAGTACTTC.

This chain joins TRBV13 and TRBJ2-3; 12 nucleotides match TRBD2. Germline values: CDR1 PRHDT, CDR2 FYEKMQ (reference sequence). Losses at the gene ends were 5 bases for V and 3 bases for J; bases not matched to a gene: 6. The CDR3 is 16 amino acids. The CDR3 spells CASSGATSGGTDTQYF. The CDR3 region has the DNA TGTGCCAGCAGCGGGGCCACTAGCGGGGGGACAGATACGCAGTATTTT.

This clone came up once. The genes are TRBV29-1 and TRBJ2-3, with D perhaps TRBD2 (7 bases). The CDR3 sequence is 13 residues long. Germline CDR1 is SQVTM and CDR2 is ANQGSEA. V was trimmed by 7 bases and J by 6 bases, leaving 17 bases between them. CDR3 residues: CSAIHGGLDTQYF. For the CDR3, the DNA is TGCAGCGCAATTCACGGGGGGCTGGATACGCAGTATTTT.